These 10 T cell receptor beta chains came from one sample sequenced in a study of beta chain features in type 1 diabetes. The investigators reverse transcribed all of the isolated RNA, so they sequenced expressed TCRB transcripts. Sequencing was performed with immunoSEQ multiplex PCR; in TCRdb, only in-frame clones are kept and a portion is missing. There are under 900,000 clones in the sample; roughly a sixth occur only once, and roughly 0.025% lies in the top ten. The sequenced material came from naive CD4+ T cells from blood. The receptors were sampled from a woman aged 18-30 years in good health.

This clone was picked up a small number of times. V usage is TRBV4-2 and J usage is TRBJ2-1; D is uncertain. CDR1 is LGHNA, CDR2 YNFKEQ, per germline. V was clipped by 4 bases and J by 3 bases, with 13 bases between them. The CDR3 runs 15 residues. Written as DNA, the CDR3 is TGTGCCAGCAGCCCCTTAGCTAGTGGCTACAATGAGCAGTTCTTC. Translating it yields CASSPLASGYNEQFF.

V is TRBV5-1 and J is TRBJ2-1; 10 bases align to TRBD1. CDR1 and CDR2 (germline): SGHRS, YFSETQ. J gave up 7 bases and V 5 bases, and 9 bases lay outside the gene matches. The CDR3 has 15 residues. CDR3: CASRYDRGRINEQFF. CDR3 nucleotides: TGCGCCAGCAGATACGACAGGGGGCGTATTAATGAGCAGTTCTTC.

This clone was found a few times. One junction end does not reproduce the germline sequence, and a read error may be involved. The chain has TRBV25-1 and TRBJ2-1; D may match TRBD1 or TRBD2 (5 bases each). This CDR3 is 12 amino acids long. Germline values: CDR1 MGHDK, CDR2 SYGVNS. Here the CDR3 DNA reads TGTGCCAGCAGTGAAGGGTCGGGGCGAGGGATCTTC. It codes for CASSEGSGRGIF.

The gene calls are TRBV28 and TRBJ1-4; 12 nucleotides line up with TRBD1. Germline CDR1 and CDR2: MDHEN and SYDVKM. CDR3 length: 15 amino acids. V was clipped by 2 bases and J by 5 bases; unmatched bases: 0. The CDR3 sequence is CASSLGTGGNEKLFF. The CDR3 DNA reads TGTGCCAGCAGTTTAGGGACAGGGGGCAATGAAAAACTGTTTTTT. The variable domain in full, completed from reference TRBV28 and TRBJ1-4, reads DVKVTQSSRYLVKRTGEKVFLECVQDMDHENMFWYRQDPGLGLRLIYFSYDVKMKEKGDIPEGYSVSREKKERFSLILESASTNQTSMYLCASSLGTGGNEKLFFGSGTQLSVL.

This clone was seen more than once but under ten times. The chain is built from TRBV4-1 and TRBJ1-3; maybe TRBD1 (5 bases). V dropped 3 bases and J dropped 2 bases, with 11 bases sitting between them. The CDR3 sequence is 15 residues long. Germline V gene data show CDR1 as MGHRA and CDR2 as YSYEKL. In nucleotides, the CDR3 is TGCGCCAGCAGCCATGCAGGGAGCGCTGGAAACACCATATATTTT. Protein sequence: CASSHAGSAGNTIYF.

In regard to this clone: Distinct nucleotide sequences in the sample also encode this CDR3. The chain employs TRBV7-9 and TRBJ2-5; D ambiguous. With 1 base removed from V and 2 bases from J, the gap between germline ends came to 5 bases. The V gene's germline CDR1 is SEHNR and CDR2 FQNEAQ (reference sequence). This CDR3 region has 13 residues. CDR3 in DNA: TGTGCCAGCAGCTTAGTTGGGCAAGAGACCCAGTACTTC. Protein product: CASSLVGQETQYF.

This clone was observed a handful of times. The rearrangement uses TRBV27 and TRBJ2-1, with D perhaps matching TRBD2 (5 bases). The germline V gene encodes CDR1 MNHEY and CDR2 SMNVEV (reference sequence). CDR3 length equals 16 residues. The ends were cut back, 4 bases at V and 3 bases at J, with 16 bases in the middle. The CDR3 nucleotides are TGTGCCAGCAGTTCTACTGGCGGGTTCTTCTACAATGAGCAGTTCTTC. Encoded protein: CASSSTGGFFYNEQFF.

The chain's CDR3 is CASSRARVESYTF. CDR3 in DNA: TGTGCCAGCAGCCGCGCCAGGGTCGAAAGCTACACCTTC. This rearrangement joins TRBV28 to TRBJ1-2, with D possibly being TRBD1 (5 bases). V lost 6 bases to trimming and J lost 9 bases, with 17 bases between them. Looked up from germline, CDR1 is MDHEN and CDR2 is SYDVKM. The CDR3 is made up of 13 amino acids.

CDR3 residues: CASSLVLLAGGTTDTQYF. CDR3 DNA sequence: TGTGCCAGCAGCTTAGTTCTGCTAGCGGGAGGAACCACAGATACGCAGTATTTT. V is TRBV11-2 and J is TRBJ2-3; 11 bases are shared with TRBD2. Germline assignment: CDR1 SGHAT and CDR2 FQNNGV. This CDR3 has 18 amino acids. V lost 1 base and J lost 2; bases outside the gene matches: 8.

V gene TRBV7-2 combines with J gene TRBJ2-1; TRBD2 aligns across 7 bases. J gave up 9 bases and V 5 bases, and 7 bases lay outside the gene matches. This CDR3 is built from 13 residues. Germline CDR1 is SGHTA and CDR2 is FQGNSA. The CDR3 region has the DNA TGTGCCAGCAGCCCACCGACTAGCCGTGAGCAGTTCTTC. It encodes CASSPPTSREQFF.